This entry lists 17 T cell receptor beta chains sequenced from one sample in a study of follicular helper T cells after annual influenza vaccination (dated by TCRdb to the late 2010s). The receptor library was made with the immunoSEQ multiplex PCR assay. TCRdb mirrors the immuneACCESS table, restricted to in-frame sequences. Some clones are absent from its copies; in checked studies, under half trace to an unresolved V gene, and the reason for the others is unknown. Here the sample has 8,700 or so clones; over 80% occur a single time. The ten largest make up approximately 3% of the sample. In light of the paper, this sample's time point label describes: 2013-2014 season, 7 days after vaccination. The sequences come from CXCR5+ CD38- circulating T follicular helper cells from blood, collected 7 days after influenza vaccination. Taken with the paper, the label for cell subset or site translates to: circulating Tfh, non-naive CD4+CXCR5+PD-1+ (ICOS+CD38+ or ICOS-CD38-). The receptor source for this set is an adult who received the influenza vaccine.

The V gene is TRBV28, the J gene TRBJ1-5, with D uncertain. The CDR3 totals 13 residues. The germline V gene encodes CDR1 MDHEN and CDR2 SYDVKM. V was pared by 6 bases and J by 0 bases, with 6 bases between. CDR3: CASSPNSNQPQHF. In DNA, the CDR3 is TGTGCCAGCAGCCCGAATAGCAATCAGCCCCAGCATTTT.

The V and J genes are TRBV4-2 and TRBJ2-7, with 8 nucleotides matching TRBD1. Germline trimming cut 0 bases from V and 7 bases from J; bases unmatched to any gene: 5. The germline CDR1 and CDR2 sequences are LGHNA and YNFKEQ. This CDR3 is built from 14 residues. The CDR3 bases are TGTGCCAGCAGCCAAGACCCGACAGGGGTTGAGCAGTACTTC. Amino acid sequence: CASSQDPTGVEQYF.

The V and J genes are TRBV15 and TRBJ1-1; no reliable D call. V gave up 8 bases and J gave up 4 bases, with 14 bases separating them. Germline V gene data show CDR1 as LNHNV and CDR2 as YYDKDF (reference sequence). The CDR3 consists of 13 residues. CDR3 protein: CATGSGLATEAFF. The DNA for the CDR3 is TGTGCCACCGGATCGGGCCTAGCCACTGAAGCTTTCTTT.

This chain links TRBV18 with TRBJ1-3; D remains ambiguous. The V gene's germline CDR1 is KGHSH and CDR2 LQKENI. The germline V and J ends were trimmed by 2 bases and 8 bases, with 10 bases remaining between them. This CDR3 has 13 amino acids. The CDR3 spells CASSPGRRDTIYF. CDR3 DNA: TGTGCCAGCTCACCAGGACGAAGGGACACCATATATTTT.

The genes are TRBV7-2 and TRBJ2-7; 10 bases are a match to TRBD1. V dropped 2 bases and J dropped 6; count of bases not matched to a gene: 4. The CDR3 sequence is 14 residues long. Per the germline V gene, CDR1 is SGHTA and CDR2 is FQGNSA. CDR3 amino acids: CASSLMGQGFEQYF. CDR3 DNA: TGTGCCAGCAGCTTAATGGGACAGGGGTTCGAGCAGTACTTC. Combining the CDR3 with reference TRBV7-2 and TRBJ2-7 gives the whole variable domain GAGVSQSPSNKVTEKGKDVELRCDPISGHTALYWYRQSLGQGLEFLIYFQGNSAPDKSGLPSDRFSAERTGGSVSTLTIQRTQQEDSAVYLCASSLMGQGFEQYFGPGTRLTVT.

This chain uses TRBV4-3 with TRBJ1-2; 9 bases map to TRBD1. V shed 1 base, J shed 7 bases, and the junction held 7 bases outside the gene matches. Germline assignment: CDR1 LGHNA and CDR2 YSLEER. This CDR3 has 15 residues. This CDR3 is CASSQVETGGVGYTF. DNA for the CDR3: TGCGCCAGCAGCCAAGTTGAGACAGGGGGGGTTGGCTACACCTTC.

CDR3 in amino acids: CASTLRGLTQYF. CDR3 sequence (DNA): TGTGCCAGCACCCTGCGGGGGCTGACGCAGTATTTT. The chain is built from TRBV6-1 and TRBJ2-3, with a possible D match to TRBD2 (7 bases). Trimming pared 7 bases from V and 9 bases from J, leaving 14 bases between. Germline V lookup: CDR1 MNHNS, CDR2 SASEGT. The CDR3 covers 12 residues.

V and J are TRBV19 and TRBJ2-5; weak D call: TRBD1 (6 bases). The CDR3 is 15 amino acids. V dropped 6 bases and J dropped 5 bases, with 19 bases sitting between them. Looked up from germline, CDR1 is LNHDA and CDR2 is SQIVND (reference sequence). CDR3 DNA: TGTGCCAGTAGCCCCGGTGACTCCACAGGGGAGACCCAGTACTTC. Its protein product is CASSPGDSTGETQYF. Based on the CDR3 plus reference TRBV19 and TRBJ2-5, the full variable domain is DGGITQSPKYLFRKEGQNVTLSCEQNLNHDAMYWYRQDPGQGLRLIYYSQIVNDFQKGDIAEGYSVSREKKESFPLTVTSAQKNPTAFYLCASSPGDSTGETQYFGPGTRLLVL.

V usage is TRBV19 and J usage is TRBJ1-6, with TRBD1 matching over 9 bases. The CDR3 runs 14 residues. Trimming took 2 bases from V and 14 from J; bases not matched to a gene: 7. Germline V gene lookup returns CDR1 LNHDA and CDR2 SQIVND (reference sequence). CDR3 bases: TGTGCCAGTAGTATAACAGGGGGCGTAGAGTCCCTCCACTTT. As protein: CASSITGGVESLHF.

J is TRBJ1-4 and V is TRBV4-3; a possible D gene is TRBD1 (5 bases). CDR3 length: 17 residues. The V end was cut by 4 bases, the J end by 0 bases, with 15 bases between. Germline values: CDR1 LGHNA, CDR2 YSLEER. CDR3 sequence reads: CASSLNPRGATNEKLFF. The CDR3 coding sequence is TGCGCCAGCAGCCTGAACCCGCGGGGGGCAACTAATGAAAAACTGTTTTTT.

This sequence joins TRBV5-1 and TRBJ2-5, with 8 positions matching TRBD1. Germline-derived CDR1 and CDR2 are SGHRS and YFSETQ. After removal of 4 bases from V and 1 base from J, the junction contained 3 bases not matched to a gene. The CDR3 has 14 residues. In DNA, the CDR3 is TGCGCCAGCAGCATAGGACAGGGCCAAGAGACCCAGTACTTC. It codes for CASSIGQGQETQYF.

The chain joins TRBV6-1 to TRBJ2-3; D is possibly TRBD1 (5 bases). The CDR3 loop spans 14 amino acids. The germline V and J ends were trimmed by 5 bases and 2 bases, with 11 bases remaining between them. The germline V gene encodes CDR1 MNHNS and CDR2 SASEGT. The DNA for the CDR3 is TGTGCCAGCAGTCAGGGTTACAACACAGATACGCAGTATTTT. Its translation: CASSQGYNTDTQYF.

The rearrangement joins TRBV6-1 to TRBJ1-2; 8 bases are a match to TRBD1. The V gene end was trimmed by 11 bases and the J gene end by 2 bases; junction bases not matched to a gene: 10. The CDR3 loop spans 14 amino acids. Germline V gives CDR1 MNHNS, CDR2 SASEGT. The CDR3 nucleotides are TGTGCCGTCTCCACAGGGGGGACCAACTATGGCTACACCTTC. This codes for CAVSTGGTNYGYTF.

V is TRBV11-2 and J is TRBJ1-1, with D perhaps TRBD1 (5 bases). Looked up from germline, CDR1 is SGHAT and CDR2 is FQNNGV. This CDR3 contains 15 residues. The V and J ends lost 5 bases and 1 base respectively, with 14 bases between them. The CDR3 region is CASSPLGRRNTEAFF. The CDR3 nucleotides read TGTGCCAGCAGCCCCCTGGGACGGAGGAACACTGAAGCTTTCTTT. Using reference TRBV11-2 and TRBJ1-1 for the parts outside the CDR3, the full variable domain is EAGVAQSPRYKIIEKRQSVAFWCNPISGHATLYWYQQILGQGPKLLIQFQNNGVVDDSQLPKDRFSAERLKGVDSTLKIQPAKLEDSAVYLCASSPLGRRNTEAFFGQGTRLTVV.

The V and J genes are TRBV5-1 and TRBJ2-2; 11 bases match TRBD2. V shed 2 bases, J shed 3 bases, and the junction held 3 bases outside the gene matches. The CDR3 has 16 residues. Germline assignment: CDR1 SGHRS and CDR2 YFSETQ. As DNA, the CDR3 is TGCGCCAGCAGCTTTAGCGGGGGGGACGACACCGGGGAGCTGTTTTTT. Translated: CASSFSGGDDTGELFF.

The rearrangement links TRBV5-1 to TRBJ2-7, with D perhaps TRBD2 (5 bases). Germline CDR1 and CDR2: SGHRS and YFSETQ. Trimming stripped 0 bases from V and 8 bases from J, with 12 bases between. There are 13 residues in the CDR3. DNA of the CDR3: TGCGCCAGCAGCTTGGGCCTAGCCGATAAGCAGTACTTC. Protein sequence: CASSLGLADKQYF. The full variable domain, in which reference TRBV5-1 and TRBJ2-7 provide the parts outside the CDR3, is KAGVTQTPRYLIKTRGQQVTLSCSPISGHRSVSWYQQTPGQGLQFLFEYFSETQRNKGNFPGRFSGRQFSNSRSEMNVSTLELGDSALYLCASSLGLADKQYFGPGTRLTVT.

The CDR3 sequence: CASTLLGTGTGANVLTF. The CDR3 coding sequence is TGTGCCAGCACCCTACTAGGGACAGGGACTGGGGCCAACGTCCTGACTTTC. The chain combines TRBV7-2 with TRBJ2-6, with 9 positions matching TRBD1. V was pared by 7 bases and J by 2 bases, with 9 bases of the junction left unmatched. Germline values: CDR1 SGHTA, CDR2 FQGNSA. The CDR3 has 17 amino acids.